The present TCR beta chain was sequenced within a study of blood T cell repertoires in COVID-19. Study details: Sites in the United States, Italy and Spain provided acute and convalescent COVID-19 samples. PBMCs, B-cell-depleted T cells, or T cells provided the cDNA or gDNA that made up the material.

From germline, CDR1 is SGDLS and CDR2 YYNGEE. The CDR3 sequence is 14 residues long. Trimming took off 7 bases at V and 1 base at J, with 14 bases between the two ends. Generated by immunoSEQ multiplex PCR, the TCRdb table keeps only in-frame clones and is missing some. This sample has approximately 280,000 clones; nearly 90% occur once, and the top ten carry approximately 8.8%. V is TRBV9 and J is TRBJ1-2; TRBD1 might be the D (5 bases). Sequences were obtained from peripheral blood. This sequence was found in a man younger than 35 with active or convalescent COVID-19. The CDR3 protein is CASRDSRDNYGYTF. The CDR3 nucleotides are TGTGCCAGCCGAGATTCCAGGGATAACTATGGCTACACCTTC.